Each of the 30 T cell receptor beta chains below was sequenced from the same sample in a study of beta chain features in type 1 diabetes. The investigators reverse transcribed all of the isolated RNA, so they sequenced expressed TCRB transcripts. Method: immunoSEQ multiplex PCR; TCRdb's copy keeps in-frame clones and lacks some. In the table there are over 500,000 clones, around a sixth of which are singletons. Sequencing was performed on naive CD4+ T cells from blood. These receptors were obtained from a young man in good health.

This sequence joins TRBV28 and TRBJ2-7, with a weak D call TRBD2 (5 bases). This CDR3 is built from 14 residues. Germline-derived CDR1 and CDR2 are MDHEN and SYDVKM. The V end was cut by 5 bases, the J end by 3 bases, with 14 bases between. CDR3 nucleotide sequence: TGTGCCAGCAGTATCCCGGGCGGAGGCTACGAGCAGTACTTC. Encoded protein: CASSIPGGGYEQYF.

The rearrangement links TRBV29-1 to TRBJ2-7; 10 bases map to TRBD1. CDR1 is SQVTM and CDR2 is ANQGSEA in the germline V gene. The CDR3 spans 13 residues. With V trimmed by 6 bases and J by 5 bases, 7 bases remained unmatched. The CDR3 sequence: CSVGTGAINEQYF. In DNA form, the CDR3 reads TGCAGCGTGGGGACAGGGGCGATAAACGAGCAGTACTTC.

The rearrangement links TRBV15 to TRBJ2-3; TRBD1 agrees at 9 bases. In germline, CDR1 is LNHNV, CDR2 YYDKDF (reference sequence). This CDR3 is built from 15 residues. With V trimmed by 1 base and J by 7 bases, 6 bases remained unmatched. This chain's CDR3 is CATSRVGQGKYTQYF. CDR3 sequence (DNA): TGTGCCACCAGCAGAGTAGGACAGGGGAAATATACGCAGTATTTT. Full variable domain (outside the CDR3, taken from reference TRBV15 and TRBJ2-3): DAMVIQNPRYQVTQFGKPVTLSCSQTLNHNVMYWYQQKSSQAPKLLFHYYDKDFNNEADTPDNFQSRRPNTSFCFLDIRSPGLGDTAMYLCATSRVGQGKYTQYFGPGTRLTVL.

In its sample, this clone was seen a few times. The rearrangement uses TRBV28 and TRBJ2-3, with a possible D match to TRBD2 (5 bases). V was clipped by 4 bases and J by 2 bases, with 13 bases between them. The CDR3 extends over 15 amino acids. The V gene's germline CDR1 is MDHEN and CDR2 SYDVKM. The CDR3 here is CASSSPGSHTDTQYF. In DNA form, the CDR3 reads TGTGCCAGCAGTTCACCGGGGTCCCACACAGATACGCAGTATTTT.

This clone was seen a handful of times. CDR3 protein: CASSHLWARDRAAEQYF. Written as DNA, the CDR3 is TGTGCCAGCAGTCATTTGTGGGCCCGGGACAGGGCCGCAGAGCAGTACTTC. The chain combines TRBV5-4 with TRBJ2-7; 9 nucleotides agree with TRBD1. Looked up from germline, CDR1 is SGHNT and CDR2 is YYREEE (reference sequence). The V gene end was trimmed by 5 bases and the J gene end by 7 bases; junction bases not matched to a gene: 19. The CDR3 loop spans 17 amino acids.

This clone was counted between two and nine times. The chain is built from TRBV5-1 and TRBJ2-4; TRBD2 matches at 15 bases. Germline assignment: CDR1 SGHRS and CDR2 YFSETQ. V shed 3 bases and J 1 base; nucleotides not matched to a gene: 14. The CDR3 runs to 21 residues. The CDR3 region has the DNA TGCGCCAGCAGCTCGGGACTAGCGGGAGGACCGCTCAACTACGCCAAAAACATTCAGTACTTC. As protein: CASSSGLAGGPLNYAKNIQYF.

This chain links TRBV6-5 with TRBJ1-6; D may be TRBD1 (5 bases). The length of the CDR3 is 14 residues. V was cut by 2 bases and J by 9 bases, with 11 bases left in between. Germline-derived CDR1 and CDR2 are MNHEY and SVGAGI. The CDR3 DNA is TGTGCCAGCAGTTACGTACAGGCGCTTTCACCCCTCCACTTT. Its translation: CASSYVQALSPLHF.

The chain employs TRBV28 and TRBJ1-1; D not certain. Trimming cost V 6 bases and J 0 bases, with 14 bases left between them. The CDR3 runs 15 residues. Per germline, CDR1 MDHEN and CDR2 SYDVKM. Here the CDR3 reads CASRNPARVNTEAFF. The CDR3, as DNA: TGTGCCAGCAGAAACCCGGCGAGAGTGAACACTGAAGCTTTCTTT.

V is TRBV7-9 and J is TRBJ1-5, with 7 nucleotides matching TRBD1. The CDR3 is 13 amino acids. After removal of 5 bases from V and 6 bases from J, the junction contained 4 bases not matched to a gene. Per the germline V gene, CDR1 is SEHNR and CDR2 is FQNEAQ (reference sequence). CDR3 loop: CASSTGEVQPQHF. The CDR3 DNA reads as TGTGCCAGCAGCACAGGGGAAGTTCAGCCCCAGCATTTT. The full variable domain, rest sourced from reference TRBV7-9 and TRBJ1-5, is DTGVSQNPRHKITKRGQNVTFRCDPISEHNRLYWYRQTLGQGPEFLTYFQNEAQLEKSRLLSDRFSAERPKGSFSTLEIQRTEQGDSAMYLCASSTGEVQPQHFGDGTRLSIL.

This clone was seen more than once but under ten times. The chain employs TRBV20-1 and TRBJ1-1; D is ambiguous. The CDR3 loop spans 10 amino acids. Trimming removed 6 bases at V and 4 bases at J, with 6 bases between. Per germline, CDR1 DFQATT and CDR2 SNEGSKA (reference sequence). This CDR3 is CSAAPTEAFF. The CDR3 coding sequence is TGCAGTGCCGCCCCCACTGAAGCTTTCTTT.

This chain links TRBV5-4 with TRBJ2-3; D unclear. The CDR3 has 16 amino acids. V gave up 2 bases and J gave up 3 bases, with 16 bases separating them. Germline assignment: CDR1 SGHNT and CDR2 YYREEE (reference sequence). This CDR3 is CASSFLQARGTDTQYF. CDR3 DNA sequence: TGTGCCAGCAGCTTTCTTCAGGCCCGTGGAACAGATACGCAGTATTTT.

The table lists this clone with many counts. The chain combines TRBV13 with TRBJ1-2; D call uncertain. Germline CDR1 PRHDT, CDR2 FYEKMQ (reference sequence). V gave up 0 bases and J gave up 3 bases, with 5 bases separating them. There are 13 residues in the CDR3. CDR3: CASSLGDYYGYTF. Here the CDR3 DNA reads TGTGCCAGCAGCTTAGGAGATTACTATGGCTACACCTTC.

This chain joins TRBV2 and TRBJ2-5; possible D gene TRBD2, 6 bases. The germline CDR1 and CDR2 sequences are SNHLY and FYNNEI. The CDR3 is made up of 14 amino acids. The V and J ends lost 2 bases and 5 bases respectively, with 12 bases between them. In DNA form, the CDR3 reads TGTGCCAGCAGTGAAAGACTAGTGACGGAGACCCAGTACTTC. This translates into CASSERLVTETQYF.

This clone appeared many times. V and J are TRBV23-1 and TRBJ2-6; tentatively, D is TRBD1 or TRBD2 (5 bases each). TRBV23-1 is assigned to the ORF class and has an uncertain function. The CDR3 runs 18 residues. V lost 0 bases, J lost 0 bases, and 12 bases lay in between. This CDR3 is CASSQSRDPGSGANVLTF. CDR3 bases: TGCGCCAGCAGTCAATCGAGGGACCCCGGCTCTGGGGCCAACGTCCTGACTTTC.

This chain joins TRBV7-9 and TRBJ1-1; D perhaps matches TRBD1 (6 bases). CDR3 size: 14 residues. The germline V gene has CDR1 SEHNR and CDR2 FQNEAQ (reference sequence). V lost 10 bases, J lost 1 base, and 16 bases lay in between. The CDR3 reads CATLEQGTNTEAFF. CDR3 in DNA: TGTGCCACCCTGGAGCAGGGGACGAACACTGAAGCTTTCTTT. The full variable domain, in which reference TRBV7-9 and TRBJ1-1 provide the parts outside the CDR3, is DTGVSQNPRHKITKRGQNVTFRCDPISEHNRLYWYRQTLGQGPEFLTYFQNEAQLEKSRLLSDRFSAERPKGSFSTLEIQRTEQGDSAMYLCATLEQGTNTEAFFGQGTRLTVV.

The chain links TRBV6-5 to TRBJ1-2, with 9 positions matching TRBD1. The CDR3 runs to 14 residues. Germline trimming cut 0 bases from V and 8 bases from J; bases unmatched to any gene: 4. The V gene's germline CDR1 is MNHEY and CDR2 SVGAGI. The CDR3 region is CASSYSSTGGGYTF. The CDR3 bases are TGTGCCAGCAGTTACTCGAGTACAGGGGGCGGCTACACCTTC.

This clone was detected a few times. The CDR3 DNA reads TGCGCCAGCAGAATCGACAGTCCGGTAGGCTATGGCTACACCTTC. Amino acids: CASRIDSPVGYGYTF. The chain carries TRBV5-1 and TRBJ1-2, with a weak D call TRBD1 (5 bases). V was clipped by 5 bases and J by 4 bases, with 18 bases between them. The CDR3 covers 15 residues. In germline, CDR1 is SGHRS, CDR2 YFSETQ.

This chain joins TRBV7-8 and TRBJ2-2; 8 bases agree with TRBD2. The trim removed 3 bases at V and 4 bases at J, leaving 4 bases unmatched. The length of the CDR3 is 15 residues. Germline assignment: CDR1 SGHVS and CDR2 FQNEAQ. CDR3 nucleotides: TGTGCCAGCAGCTTGGGACTAGTGCGCACCGGGGAGCTGTTTTTT. This sequence encodes CASSLGLVRTGELFF.

Only a few counts were recorded for this clone. The chain is built from TRBV18 and TRBJ2-1; 7 bases match TRBD2. V lost 2 bases to trimming and J lost 9 bases; unmatched junction nucleotides: 4. Germline V gene data show CDR1 as KGHSH and CDR2 as LQKENI. The CDR3 is 13 amino acids. The CDR3 bases are TGTGCCAGCTCACCAAGGGGAGGGAGTGAGCAGTTCTTC. This encodes CASSPRGGSEQFF.

DNA of the CDR3: TGTGCCAGTAGTATGACAGTGGAGCCCCAGCATTTT. This codes for CASSMTVEPQHF. The chain joins TRBV19 to TRBJ1-5; tentatively, D is TRBD1 (5 bases). Trimming took off 3 bases at V and 8 bases at J, with 8 bases between the two ends. CDR1 is LNHDA, CDR2 SQIVND, per germline (reference sequence). The CDR3 is 12 amino acids.

This clone showed up just a few times. This chain uses TRBV4-1 with TRBJ2-1, with 8 bases aligning to TRBD1. With V trimmed by 2 bases and J by 7 bases, 4 bases remained unmatched. CDR3 length equals 14 residues. In germline, CDR1 is MGHRA, CDR2 YSYEKL. The CDR3 DNA is TGCGCCAGCAGCCAACCTCGACAGGGGAATGAGCAGTTCTTC. It translates to CASSQPRQGNEQFF.

The CDR3 DNA follows: TGTGCCTGGAGCGGTTCCCTGGGCACTGAAGCTTTCTTT. As protein: CAWSGSLGTEAFF. The chain combines TRBV30 with TRBJ1-1; D ambiguous. Trimming stripped 3 bases from V and 4 bases from J, with 12 bases between. CDR1 and CDR2 from the germline V gene are GTSNPN and SVGIG (reference sequence). This CDR3 region has 13 residues.

This rearrangement joins TRBV27 to TRBJ1-2; TRBD1 matches at 7 bases. CDR1 and CDR2 from the germline V gene are MNHEY and SMNVEV (reference sequence). J lost 8 bases, V lost 0 bases, and 3 bases had no gene match. This CDR3 has 13 residues. The CDR3 reads CASSLSGQRGYTF. The CDR3 nucleotides read TGTGCCAGCAGTTTATCGGGACAGCGAGGCTACACCTTC.

The rearrangement links TRBV4-3 to TRBJ2-1; D may match TRBD1 or TRBD2 (5 bases each). Germline V CDR1 and CDR2: LGHNA, YSLEER. The germline V and J ends were trimmed by 0 bases and 7 bases, with 10 bases remaining between them. The CDR3 contains 14 residues. CDR3 DNA sequence: TGCGCCAGCAGCCAAGATTCCAGGGAGAATGAGCAGTTCTTC. This gives the protein CASSQDSRENEQFF.

The rearrangement joins TRBV7-2 to TRBJ2-6; a possible D gene is TRBD2 (5 bases). This CDR3 is 14 amino acids long. V was shortened by 4 bases and J by 4 bases, with 8 bases between the two germline ends. The germline gives CDR1 SGHTA, CDR2 FQGNSA. CDR3 loop: CASSYGVGANVLTF. CDR3 bases: TGTGCCAGCAGCTACGGGGTAGGGGCCAACGTCCTGACTTTC.

This clone appeared a few times. The chain couples TRBV5-1 to TRBJ2-7; D unresolved. Trimming stripped 8 bases from V and 1 base from J, with 10 bases between. The CDR3 runs to 12 residues. Germline V gene data show CDR1 as SGHRS and CDR2 as YFSETQ. The DNA of the CDR3 is TGCGCCAGTTCCCAGGAATCCTACGAGCAGTACTTC. It specifies CASSQESYEQYF. The whole variable domain, remainder taken from reference TRBV5-1 and TRBJ2-7, is KAGVTQTPRYLIKTRGQQVTLSCSPISGHRSVSWYQQTPGQGLQFLFEYFSETQRNKGNFPGRFSGRQFSNSRSEMNVSTLELGDSALYLCASSQESYEQYFGPGTRLTVT.

This clone was seen a handful of times. J is TRBJ2-3 and V is TRBV25-1; D assignment may be TRBD1 or TRBD2 (5 bases each). This CDR3 has 14 residues. Trimming cost V 3 bases and J 5 bases, with 12 bases left between them. Per germline, CDR1 MGHDK and CDR2 SYGVNS. The CDR3 reads CASSDGRAGDTQYF. DNA of the CDR3: TGTGCCAGCAGTGACGGCAGGGCGGGAGATACGCAGTATTTT.

The chain links TRBV11-3 to TRBJ2-1, with D uncertain. This CDR3 has 14 amino acids. Between the trimmed V and J ends, which lost 1 base and 8 bases, there was a span of 12 bases. Per the germline V gene, CDR1 is SGHNT and CDR2 is YENEEA. CDR3 amino acids: CASSLGPKGHEQFF. The CDR3 DNA reads TGTGCCAGCAGCTTAGGACCTAAGGGCCATGAGCAGTTCTTC.

The chain links TRBV9 to TRBJ1-1, with 9 bases matching TRBD1. Germline V gene sequence: CDR1 SGDLS, CDR2 YYNGEE. V lost 3 bases, J lost 5 bases, and 5 bases stayed unmatched. The CDR3 contains 14 residues. CDR3 loop: CASSAQGARTEAFF. In DNA form, the CDR3 reads TGTGCCAGCAGCGCACAGGGGGCGCGAACTGAAGCTTTCTTT.

This clone appeared a few times. The V and J genes are TRBV11-2 and TRBJ2-3; tentatively, D is TRBD2 (5 bases). Germline V gene lookup returns CDR1 SGHAT and CDR2 FQNNGV. The ends were cut back, 1 base at V and 6 bases at J, with 8 bases in the middle. This CDR3 spans 13 amino acids. The CDR3 DNA reads TGTGCCAGCAGCTTAGCGGGGATGGATACGCAGTATTTT. The encoded protein is CASSLAGMDTQYF.